Each of the 17 T cell receptor beta chains below was sequenced from the same sample in a study of sequential checkpoint blockade in melanoma. Specified treatment: randomized to nivolumab then ipilimumab (arm A) or the reverse (arm B). Clones were read by immunoSEQ multiplex PCR, and TCRdb kept only the in-frame ones, dropping some. The sample lists 1,500 to 2,000 clones; roughly a quarter were seen once. The material sequenced was tumor tissue (inferred from file names), taken from a patient given nivolumab and ipilimumab in sequence. The receptor source for this set is a human donor with melanoma.

The chain carries TRBV6-8 and TRBJ2-7, with D uncertain. The CDR3 extends over 15 amino acids. Germline V lookup: CDR1 MNHGY, CDR2 SAAAGT. Trimming stripped 5 bases from V and 0 bases from J, with 14 bases between. In nucleotides, the CDR3 is TGTGCCAGCAGTCGAAGATCGGACGGCTCCTACGAGCAGTACTTC. This sequence encodes CASSRRSDGSYEQYF.

This clone has more than one count but fewer than ten. V and J are TRBV6-8 and TRBJ1-6; TRBD1 matches at 7 bases. The CDR3 totals 16 residues. Germline lookup yields CDR1 MNHGY and CDR2 SAAAGT. J was trimmed by 5 bases and V by 6 bases; bases with no gene match: 10. The CDR3 loop reads CASSLTGRGDNSPLHF. The CDR3 coding sequence is TGTGCCAGCAGCCTGACAGGGCGGGGGGATAATTCACCCCTCCACTTT.

Only one count was recorded for this clone. This chain links TRBV18 with TRBJ2-4; D ambiguous. Germline V gene data show CDR1 as KGHSH and CDR2 as LQKENI. This CDR3 has 12 amino acids. The V end lost 2 bases, the J end lost 1 base, and 0 bases lay between the germline ends. CDR3 sequence (DNA): TGTGCCAGCTCACCAGCCAAAAACATTCAGTACTTC. Translated: CASSPAKNIQYF. The full variable domain, in which reference TRBV18 and TRBJ2-4 provide the parts outside the CDR3, is NAGVMQNPRHLVRRRGQEARLRCSPMKGHSHVYWYRQLPEEGLKFMVYLQKENIIDESGMPKERFSAEFPKEGPSILRIQQVVRGDSAAYFCASSPAKNIQYFGAGTRLSVL.

The chain uses TRBV19 and TRBJ1-2, with D tentatively TRBD1 (6 bases). Per the germline V gene, CDR1 is LNHDA and CDR2 is SQIVND (reference sequence). The CDR3 extends over 16 amino acids. V was pared by 5 bases and J by 4 bases, with 20 bases between. CDR3 in DNA: TGTGCCAGTAGTTATGACAGGATGGGACGGGGCTATGGCTACACCTTC. Translated: CASSYDRMGRGYGYTF. Supplemented by reference TRBV19 and TRBJ1-2, the full variable domain reads DGGITQSPKYLFRKEGQNVTLSCEQNLNHDAMYWYRQDPGQGLRLIYYSQIVNDFQKGDIAEGYSVSREKKESFPLTVTSAQKNPTAFYLCASSYDRMGRGYGYTFGSGTRLTVV.

The chain couples TRBV19 to TRBJ1-5, with a weak D call TRBD1 (5 bases). The CDR3 contains 13 residues. Deletions cut 5 bases from V and 9 bases from J, with 14 bases between. Germline values: CDR1 LNHDA, CDR2 SQIVND (reference sequence). DNA of the CDR3: TGTGCCAGTAGTCGACAGAGAGAAACGCCCCAGCATTTT. Residues: CASSRQRETPQHF.

This clone was counted between two and nine times. The V and J genes are TRBV9 and TRBJ2-1; a weak D match, TRBD2 (5 bases). The CDR3 totals 16 residues. Trimming cost V 0 bases and J 3 bases, with 13 bases left between them. Germline V gene lookup returns CDR1 SGDLS and CDR2 YYNGEE. The CDR3 DNA follows: TGTGCCAGCAGCGTAGAAAGTGGGAGAAACTACAATGAGCAGTTCTTC. This sequence encodes CASSVESGRNYNEQFF.

Judged by abundance, this clone is medium-sized. The chain combines TRBV11-3 with TRBJ1-2; weak D call: TRBD1 (6 bases). Germline lookup yields CDR1 SGHNT and CDR2 YENEEA. V dropped 5 bases and J dropped 8 bases, with 24 bases sitting between them. The CDR3 sequence is 16 residues long. CDR3 sequence: CASSPSFGRGKGGYTF. The DNA for the CDR3 is TGTGCCAGCAGCCCTAGCTTTGGCAGGGGAAAAGGGGGCTACACCTTC.

By sample fraction, this clone is medium-sized. Here the CDR3 reads CASSHRLVTGTGGTEAFF. Here the CDR3 DNA reads TGTGCCAGCAGCCACCGACTCGTCACCGGGACGGGCGGCACTGAAGCTTTCTTT. The chain employs TRBV11-3 and TRBJ1-1, with D perhaps matching TRBD1 (5 bases). Germline loops: CDR1 SGHNT, CDR2 YENEEA. The ends were cut back, 5 bases at V and 4 bases at J, with 26 bases in the middle. The CDR3 is 18 residues long.

The chain combines TRBV18 with TRBJ1-1; D gene uncertain. This CDR3 has 14 residues. The V end lost 3 bases, the J end lost 10 bases, and 18 bases lay between the germline ends. From germline, CDR1 is KGHSH and CDR2 LQKENI. The CDR3 spells CASSPNTGVFGAFF. For the CDR3, the DNA is TGTGCCAGCTCACCTAATACCGGGGTATTTGGAGCTTTCTTT.

The rearrangement joins TRBV18 to TRBJ1-3, with 8 positions matching TRBD1. Trimming took 1 base from V and 7 from J; bases not matched to a gene: 6. The CDR3 consists of 15 residues. Germline assignment: CDR1 KGHSH and CDR2 LQKENI. CDR3 bases: TGTGCCAGCTCACCACTTAGGGACAGGCGGAACACCATATATTTT. It codes for CASSPLRDRRNTIYF.

This clone was counted only a few times. The rearrangement links TRBV6-8 to TRBJ2-5; D possibly corresponds to TRBD1 (6 bases). The V end lost 11 bases, the J end lost 5 bases, and 18 bases lay between the germline ends. This CDR3 contains 13 residues. Germline V gene data show CDR1 as MNHGY and CDR2 as SAAAGT. The CDR3 region is CASGTLMAETQYF. In DNA, the CDR3 is TGTGCCTCCGGGACACTAATGGCGGAGACCCAGTACTTC.

This clone was seen a few times. The chain joins TRBV30 to TRBJ2-1; 9 bases are shared with TRBD2. J lost 4 bases, V lost 2 bases, and 6 bases had no gene match. Germline V lookup: CDR1 GTSNPN, CDR2 SVGIG (reference sequence). The CDR3 has 15 amino acids. CDR3 in DNA: TGTGCCTGGAGTCAAGGCGGGAGGGTTTACAATGAGCAGTTCTTC. This gives the protein CAWSQGGRVYNEQFF.

This clone is classed as large. V is TRBV4-1 and J is TRBJ2-4; 7 positions agree with TRBD1. CDR3 length: 17 amino acids. In germline, CDR1 is MGHRA, CDR2 YSYEKL. V dropped 3 bases and J dropped 2; count of bases not matched to a gene: 10. In nucleotides, the CDR3 is TGCGCCAGCAGCCAGAGGTCGGACAGGTATACCAAAAACATTCAGTACTTC. Its translation: CASSQRSDRYTKNIQYF.

This clone was seen a handful of times. The chain is built from TRBV6-8 and TRBJ2-5; TRBD2 matches 8 bases. The CDR3 runs 13 residues. Germline-derived CDR1 and CDR2 are MNHGY and SAAAGT. V trimming: 6 bases; J trimming: 5 bases; junction bases outside the gene matches: 5. The CDR3 region is CASRGTSSETQYF. CDR3 bases: TGTGCCAGCAGGGGGACTAGTTCGGAGACCCAGTACTTC.

The chain is built from TRBV6-8 and TRBJ2-3; unclear D gene. The CDR3 spans 13 residues. Germline V gives CDR1 MNHGY, CDR2 SAAAGT. Trimming took 5 bases from V and 1 from J, leaving 7 bases between them. Here the CDR3 DNA reads TGTGCCAGCAGTCCAGTTGGCACAGATACGCAGTATTTT. Its protein product is CASSPVGTDTQYF.

This chain connects TRBV19 to TRBJ1-5; D unclear. The CDR3 covers 16 residues. Germline V gene data show CDR1 as LNHDA and CDR2 as SQIVND (reference sequence). The germline V and J ends were trimmed by 2 bases and 0 bases, with 11 bases remaining between them. The CDR3, as DNA: TGTGCCAGTAGTATACGGGAAGGTGATAGCAATCAGCCCCAGCATTTT. Amino acid sequence: CASSIREGDSNQPQHF.

This clone was counted at least ten times. J is TRBJ1-2 and V is TRBV11-3; 8 nucleotides align to TRBD1. The germline gives CDR1 SGHNT, CDR2 YENEEA. The length of the CDR3 is 15 residues. Trimming took 3 bases from V and 8 from J; bases not matched to a gene: 11. CDR3 bases: TGTGCCAGCAGCTTTTCGGACAGGGTCCTGCGAGGCTACACCTTC. Translation gives CASSFSDRVLRGYTF.